This T cell receptor (beta chain) was identified in a study of CDR3 diversity in severe acne. TCRdb analysed the PCR reads with MiXCR anew, one entry per CDR3 protein. The sample comprises tens of thousands of distinct CDR3 sequences, 51% of which are singletons, and around an eighth rests with the top ten. Trimming left V 5 bases short and J 4 bases short, with 17 bases between. From germline, CDR1 is ENHRY and CDR2 SYGVKD. This CDR3 has 15 residues. By share, this clonotype counts as medium-sized (0.01 to 0.1%). The sample was blood. This TCR was sampled from a male donor in good health, without acne. The gene calls are TRBV10-3 and TRBJ1-1, with D possibly being TRBD1 (5 bases). CDR3 in DNA: TGTGCCATCAGTTTAGACAGCTCGTGGTTCACTGAAGCTTTCTTT. Its protein is CAISLDSSWFTEAFF.